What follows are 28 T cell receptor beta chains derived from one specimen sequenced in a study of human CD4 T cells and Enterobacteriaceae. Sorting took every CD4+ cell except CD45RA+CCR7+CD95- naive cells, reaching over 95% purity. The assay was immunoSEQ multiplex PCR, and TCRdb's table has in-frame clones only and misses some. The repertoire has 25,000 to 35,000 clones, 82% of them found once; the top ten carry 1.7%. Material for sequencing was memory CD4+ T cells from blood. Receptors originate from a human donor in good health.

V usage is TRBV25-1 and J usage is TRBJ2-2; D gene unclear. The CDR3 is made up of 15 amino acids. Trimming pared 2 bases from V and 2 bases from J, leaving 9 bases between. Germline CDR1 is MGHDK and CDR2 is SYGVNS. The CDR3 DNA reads TGTGCCAGCAGTGAAACCCGCATTAACACCGGGGAGCTGTTTTTT. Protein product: CASSETRINTGELFF.

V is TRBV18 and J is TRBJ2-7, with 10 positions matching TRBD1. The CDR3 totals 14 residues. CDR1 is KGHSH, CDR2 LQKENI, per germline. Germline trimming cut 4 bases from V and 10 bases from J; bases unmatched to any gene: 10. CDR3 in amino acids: CASSLGQGGEAQYF. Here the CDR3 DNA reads TGTGCCAGCTCACTCGGACAGGGGGGAGAAGCCCAGTACTTC.

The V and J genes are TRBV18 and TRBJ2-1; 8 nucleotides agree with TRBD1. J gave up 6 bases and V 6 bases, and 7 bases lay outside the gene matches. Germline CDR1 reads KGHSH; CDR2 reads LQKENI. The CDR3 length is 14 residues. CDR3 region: CASSPGTGFNEQFF. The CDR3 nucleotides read TGTGCCAGCTCTCCCGGGACAGGTTTCAATGAGCAGTTCTTC.

In nucleotides, the CDR3 is TGTGCCAGCAGTGTCTCTTTCACGGGCAATCAGCCCCAGCATTTT. Its protein product is CASSVSFTGNQPQHF. The V gene is TRBV2, the J gene TRBJ1-5; D gene unclear. V was clipped by 4 bases and J by 2 bases, with 12 bases between them. This CDR3 is 15 amino acids long. The germline V gene has CDR1 SNHLY and CDR2 FYNNEI.

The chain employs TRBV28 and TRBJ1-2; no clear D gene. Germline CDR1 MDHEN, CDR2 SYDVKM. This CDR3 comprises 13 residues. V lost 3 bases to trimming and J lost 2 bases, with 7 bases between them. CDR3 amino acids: CASSLGGNYGYTF. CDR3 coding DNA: TGTGCCAGCAGTTTGGGCGGAAACTATGGCTACACCTTC.

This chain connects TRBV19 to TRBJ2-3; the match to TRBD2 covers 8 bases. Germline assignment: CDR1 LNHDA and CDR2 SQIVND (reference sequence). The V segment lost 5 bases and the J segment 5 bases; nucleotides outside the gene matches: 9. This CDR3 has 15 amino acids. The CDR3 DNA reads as TGTGCCAGTAGTCCCTGGACTAGCCCGGGAGATACGCAGTATTTT. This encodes CASSPWTSPGDTQYF.

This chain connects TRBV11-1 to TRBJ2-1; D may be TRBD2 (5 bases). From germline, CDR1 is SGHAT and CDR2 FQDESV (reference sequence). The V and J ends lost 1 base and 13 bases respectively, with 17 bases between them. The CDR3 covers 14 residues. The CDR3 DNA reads TGTGCCAGCAGCTTAGAATGGGGAGCCGGGCTCCAGTTCTTC. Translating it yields CASSLEWGAGLQFF. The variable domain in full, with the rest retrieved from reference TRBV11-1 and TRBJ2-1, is EAEVAQSPRYKITEKSQAVAFWCDPISGHATLYWYRQILGQGPELLVQFQDESVVDDSQLPKDRFSAERLKGVDSTLKIQPAELGDSAMYLCASSLEWGAGLQFFGPGTRLTVL.

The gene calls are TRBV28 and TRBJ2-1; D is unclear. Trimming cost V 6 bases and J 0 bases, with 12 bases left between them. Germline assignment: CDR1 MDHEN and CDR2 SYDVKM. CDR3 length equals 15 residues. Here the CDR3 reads CASRYDLNSYNEQFF. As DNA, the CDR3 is TGTGCCAGCAGATATGATCTCAACTCCTACAATGAGCAGTTCTTC.

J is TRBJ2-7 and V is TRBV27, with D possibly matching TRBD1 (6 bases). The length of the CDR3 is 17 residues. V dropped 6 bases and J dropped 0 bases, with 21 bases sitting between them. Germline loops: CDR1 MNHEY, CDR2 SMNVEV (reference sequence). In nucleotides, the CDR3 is TGTGCCAGCAGCCTCAAACCAAACAGGGCCGCCTCCTACGAGCAGTACTTC. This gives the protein CASSLKPNRAASYEQYF.

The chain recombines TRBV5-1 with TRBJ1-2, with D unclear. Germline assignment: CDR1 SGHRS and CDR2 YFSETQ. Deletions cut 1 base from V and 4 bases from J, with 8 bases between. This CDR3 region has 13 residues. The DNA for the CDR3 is TGCGCCAGCAGCTTGTCCTTATTCTATGGCTACACCTTC. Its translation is CASSLSLFYGYTF.

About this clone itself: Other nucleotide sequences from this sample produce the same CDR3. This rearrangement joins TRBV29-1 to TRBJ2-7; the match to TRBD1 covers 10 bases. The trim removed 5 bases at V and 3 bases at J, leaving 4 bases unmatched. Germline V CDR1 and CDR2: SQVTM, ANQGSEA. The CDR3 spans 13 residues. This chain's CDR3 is CSVRTGGFYEQYF. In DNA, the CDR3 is TGCAGCGTTAGGACAGGGGGATTCTACGAGCAGTACTTC.

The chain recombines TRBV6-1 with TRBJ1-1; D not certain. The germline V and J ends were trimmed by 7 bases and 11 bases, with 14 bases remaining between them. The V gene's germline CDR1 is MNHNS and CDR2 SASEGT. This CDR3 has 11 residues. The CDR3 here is CASIGSFVAFF. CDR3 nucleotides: TGTGCCAGCATAGGCAGCTTCGTGGCTTTCTTT.

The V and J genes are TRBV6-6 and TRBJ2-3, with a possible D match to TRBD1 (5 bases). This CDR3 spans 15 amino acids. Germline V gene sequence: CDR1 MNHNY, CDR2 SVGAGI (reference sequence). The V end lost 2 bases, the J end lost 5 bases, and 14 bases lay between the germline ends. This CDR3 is CASSYGSSTGDTQYF. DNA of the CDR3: TGTGCCAGCAGTTACGGCAGCAGCACAGGAGATACGCAGTATTTT.

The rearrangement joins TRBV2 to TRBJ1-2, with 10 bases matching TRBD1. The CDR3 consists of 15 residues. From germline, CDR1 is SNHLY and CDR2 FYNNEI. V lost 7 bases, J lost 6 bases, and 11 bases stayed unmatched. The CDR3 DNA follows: TGTGCCAGCACCTTCCGGGACAGGGGAGGGAATGGCTACACCTTC. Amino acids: CASTFRDRGGNGYTF.

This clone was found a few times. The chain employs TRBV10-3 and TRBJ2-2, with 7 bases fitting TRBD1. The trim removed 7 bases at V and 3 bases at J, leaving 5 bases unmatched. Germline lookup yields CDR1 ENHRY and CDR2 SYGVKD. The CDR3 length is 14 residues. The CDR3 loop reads CAINLGQDTGELFF. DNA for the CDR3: TGTGCCATCAACCTAGGACAGGACACCGGGGAGCTGTTTTTT.

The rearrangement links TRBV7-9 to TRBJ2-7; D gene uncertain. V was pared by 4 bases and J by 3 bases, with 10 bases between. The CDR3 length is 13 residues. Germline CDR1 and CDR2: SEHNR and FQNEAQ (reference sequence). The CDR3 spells CASSSSLYYEQYF. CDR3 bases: TGTGCCAGCAGCTCCTCACTCTACTACGAGCAGTACTTC.

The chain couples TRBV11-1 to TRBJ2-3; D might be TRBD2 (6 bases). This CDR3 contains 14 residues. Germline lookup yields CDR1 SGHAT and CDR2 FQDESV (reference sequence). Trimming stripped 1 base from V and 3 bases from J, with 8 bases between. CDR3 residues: CASSLGAGTDTQYF. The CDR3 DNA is TGTGCCAGCAGCTTAGGAGCGGGTACAGATACGCAGTATTTT. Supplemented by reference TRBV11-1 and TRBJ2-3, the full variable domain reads EAEVAQSPRYKITEKSQAVAFWCDPISGHATLYWYRQILGQGPELLVQFQDESVVDDSQLPKDRFSAERLKGVDSTLKIQPAELGDSAMYLCASSLGAGTDTQYFGPGTRLTVL.

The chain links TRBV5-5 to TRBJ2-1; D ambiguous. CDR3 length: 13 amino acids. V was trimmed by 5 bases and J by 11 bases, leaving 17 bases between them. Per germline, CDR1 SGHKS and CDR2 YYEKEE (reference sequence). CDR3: CASSVPPGEKQFF. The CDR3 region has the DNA TGTGCCAGCAGTGTCCCTCCCGGAGAGAAGCAGTTCTTC. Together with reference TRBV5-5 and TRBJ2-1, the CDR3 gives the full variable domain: DAGVTQSPTHLIKTRGQQVTLRCSPISGHKSVSWYQQVLGQGPQFIFQYYEKEERGRGNFPDRFSARQFPNYSSELNVNALLLGDSALYLCASSVPPGEKQFFGPGTRLTVL.

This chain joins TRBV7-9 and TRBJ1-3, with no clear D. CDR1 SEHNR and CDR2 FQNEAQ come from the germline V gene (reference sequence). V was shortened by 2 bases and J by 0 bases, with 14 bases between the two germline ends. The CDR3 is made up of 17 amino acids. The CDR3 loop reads CASSLRELKYSGNTIYF. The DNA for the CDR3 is TGTGCCAGCAGCTTAAGGGAACTCAAATACTCTGGAAACACCATATATTTT.

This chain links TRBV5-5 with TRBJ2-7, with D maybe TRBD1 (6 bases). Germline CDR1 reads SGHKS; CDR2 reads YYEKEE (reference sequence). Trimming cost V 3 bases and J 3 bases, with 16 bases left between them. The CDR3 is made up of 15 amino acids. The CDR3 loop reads CASSSIKGDSYEQYF. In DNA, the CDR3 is TGTGCCAGCAGCTCGATCAAGGGGGATAGCTACGAGCAGTACTTC.

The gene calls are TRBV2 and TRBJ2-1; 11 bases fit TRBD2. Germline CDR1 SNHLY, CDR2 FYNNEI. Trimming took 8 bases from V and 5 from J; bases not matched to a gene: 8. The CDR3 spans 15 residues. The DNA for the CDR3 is TGTGCCAGCGGTTTGACTAGCGGGAACAACAATGAGCAGTTCTTC. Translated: CASGLTSGNNNEQFF.

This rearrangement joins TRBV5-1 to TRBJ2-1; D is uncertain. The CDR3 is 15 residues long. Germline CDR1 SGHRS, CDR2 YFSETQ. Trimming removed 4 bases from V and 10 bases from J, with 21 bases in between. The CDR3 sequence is CASSHRPFGPVEQFF. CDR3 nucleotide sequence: TGCGCCAGCAGCCACCGGCCATTCGGGCCGGTAGAGCAGTTCTTC.

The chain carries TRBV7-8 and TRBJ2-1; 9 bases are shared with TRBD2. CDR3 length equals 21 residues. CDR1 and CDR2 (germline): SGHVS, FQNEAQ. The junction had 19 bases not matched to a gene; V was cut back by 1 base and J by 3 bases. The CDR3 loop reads CASSLGRTGLARLESYNEQFF. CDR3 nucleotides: TGTGCCAGCAGCTTAGGCCGCACGGGACTAGCCAGACTTGAGAGCTACAATGAGCAGTTCTTC.

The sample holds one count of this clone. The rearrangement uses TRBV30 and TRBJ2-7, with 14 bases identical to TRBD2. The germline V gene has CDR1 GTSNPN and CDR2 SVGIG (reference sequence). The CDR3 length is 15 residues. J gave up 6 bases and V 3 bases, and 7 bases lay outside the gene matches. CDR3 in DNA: TGTGCCTGGAGACCCCCCGGGACTAGCGGGAGCGAGCAGTACTTC. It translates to CAWRPPGTSGSEQYF.

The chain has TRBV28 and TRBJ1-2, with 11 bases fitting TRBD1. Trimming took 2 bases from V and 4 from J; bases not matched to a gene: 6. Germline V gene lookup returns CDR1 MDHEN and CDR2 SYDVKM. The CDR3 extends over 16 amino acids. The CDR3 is CASSLITGTGGYGYTF. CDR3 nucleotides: TGTGCCAGCAGTTTAATCACCGGGACAGGGGGCTATGGCTACACCTTC.

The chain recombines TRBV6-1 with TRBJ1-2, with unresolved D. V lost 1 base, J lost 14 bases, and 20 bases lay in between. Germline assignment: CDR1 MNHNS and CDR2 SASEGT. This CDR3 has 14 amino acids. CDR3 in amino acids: CASSEGALGRFVTF. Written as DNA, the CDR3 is TGTGCCAGCAGTGAAGGGGCACTCGGAAGGTTTGTGACCTTC.

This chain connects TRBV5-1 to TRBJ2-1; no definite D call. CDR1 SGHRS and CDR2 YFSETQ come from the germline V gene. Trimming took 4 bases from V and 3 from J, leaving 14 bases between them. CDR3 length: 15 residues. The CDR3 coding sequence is TGCGCCAGCAGCCTCGGATCTCTTAACTACAATGAGCAGTTCTTC. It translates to CASSLGSLNYNEQFF. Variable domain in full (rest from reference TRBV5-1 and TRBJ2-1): KAGVTQTPRYLIKTRGQQVTLSCSPISGHRSVSWYQQTPGQGLQFLFEYFSETQRNKGNFPGRFSGRQFSNSRSEMNVSTLELGDSALYLCASSLGSLNYNEQFFGPGTRLTVL.

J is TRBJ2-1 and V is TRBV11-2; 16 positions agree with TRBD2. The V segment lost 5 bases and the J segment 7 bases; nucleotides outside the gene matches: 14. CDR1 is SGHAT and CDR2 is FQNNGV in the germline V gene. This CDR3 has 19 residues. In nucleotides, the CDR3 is TGTGCCAGCAGCCCACATCCGGGACTAGCGGGAGGGCCTAGGAATGAGCAGTTCTTC. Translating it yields CASSPHPGLAGGPRNEQFF.